Listed below are T cell receptor beta chains from one sample, sequenced in a study of OX40 agonist ivuxolimab in advanced cancers. Sequencing was performed with immunoSEQ multiplex PCR; in TCRdb, only in-frame clones are kept and a portion is missing. The sample consists of around 81,000 clones, 88% of them appearing once. The sample was CD4+ or CD8+ T cells sorted from blood, taken in a trial of the OX40 agonist ivuxolimab. Receptor source: an adult with an advanced solid tumor such as melanoma, head and neck, liver or kidney cancer. The CDR3 runs from the conserved cysteine through the conserved F or W. D genes are given only for firm matches. A row's size may be missing; if present it is once, few, many or a size class.

d_gene	j_gene	abundance	v_gene	CDR3aa	CDR3nt
.	TRBJ2-1	.	TRBV28	CASSLLRKGRGNEQFF	TGTGCCAGCAGTTTATTGCGAAAAGGCAGGGGCAATGAGCAGTTCTTC
TRBD1	TRBJ2-2	.	TRBV5-1	CASTYRGPNTGELFF	TGCGCCAGCACCTACAGGGGGCCTAACACCGGGGAGCTGTTTTTT
.	TRBJ1-3	.	TRBV14	CASSQEQNGNTIYF	TGTGCCAGCAGCCAAGAACAGAACGGAAACACCATATATTTT
.	TRBJ1-5	.	TRBV29-1	CSVDQIQGNQPQHF	TGCAGCGTTGACCAAATACAGGGTAATCAGCCCCAGCATTTT
.	TRBJ2-2	.	TRBV28	CASSFDLPGELFF	TGTGCCAGCAGTTTCGACTTACCCGGGGAGCTGTTTTTT
.	TRBJ1-4	.	TRBV5-4	CASSQGATTTNEKLFF	TGTGCCAGCAGCCAAGGGGCCACAACAACTAATGAAAAACTGTTTTTT
.	TRBJ1-1	.	TRBV7-9	CASSSRSGIETEAFF	TGTGCCAGCAGCAGTAGATCAGGGATCGAGACTGAAGCTTTCTTT
.	TRBJ1-1	.	TRBV23-1	CASSQYRGFDTEAFF	TGCGCCAGCAGTCAATATAGGGGGTTCGACACTGAAGCTTTCTTT
.	TRBJ2-2	.	TRBV4-3	CASSREAGELFF	TGCGCCAGCAGCCGTGAGGCCGGGGAGCTGTTTTTT
TRBD2	TRBJ2-7	.	TRBV19	CASRSLAGGSYEQYF	TGTGCCAGTAGATCTCTAGCGGGAGGTTCCTACGAGCAGTACTTC
TRBD1	TRBJ2-7	.	TRBV2	CASRGGQGEDEQYF	TGTGCCAGCAGGGGAGGACAGGGGGAAGACGAGCAGTACTTC
.	TRBJ2-1	.	TRBV5-3	CARSSAGWNEQFF	TGTGCCAGAAGCTCGGCGGGGTGGAATGAGCAGTTCTTC
TRBD1	TRBJ1-2	.	TRBV6-5	CASSDRDRYGYTF	TGTGCCAGCAGTGACCGGGACAGATATGGCTACACCTTC
TRBD2	TRBJ2-3	once	TRBV2	CASSGGLAGPDTQYF	TGTGCCAGCAGTGGGGGACTAGCGGGACCAGATACGCAGTATTTT
.	TRBJ1-2	.	TRBV2	CASSEFETANYGYTF	TGTGCCAGCAGTGAATTTGAGACCGCTAACTATGGCTACACCTTC
.	TRBJ2-7	.	TRBV18	CASSTGTDSYEQYF	TGTGCCAGCTCAACCGGGACTGACTCCTACGAGCAGTACTTC
.	TRBJ1-1	few	TRBV6-5	CASSLHRNTEAFF	TGTGCCAGCAGCCTCCACAGGAACACTGAAGCTTTCTTT
TRBD1	TRBJ2-5	.	TRBV7-9	CASSLRGQGYQETQYF	TGTGCCAGCAGCCTACGCGGACAGGGCTATCAAGAGACCCAGTACTTC
.	TRBJ2-1	once	TRBV4-1	CASSPTSTHVFF	TGCGCCAGCAGTCCAACTTCTACCCATGTGTTCTTC
TRBD2	TRBJ2-2	.	TRBV28	CASSPPISGAAGELFF	TGTGCCAGCAGCCCCCCTATTAGCGGGGCCGCCGGGGAGCTGTTTTTT
.	TRBJ2-3	.	TRBV1	CTSSQDNRGVSAVPNTQYF	TGCACCAGCAGCCAAGATAATCGGGGAGTCTCGGCTGTTCCAAATACGCAGTATTTT
TRBD1	TRBJ2-7	.	TRBV6-5	CASRGQGASEQYF	TGTGCCAGCAGGGGACAGGGGGCGTCCGAGCAGTACTTC
.	TRBJ1-1	.	TRBV7-6	CASSSPGLQNTEAFF	TGTGCCAGCAGCTCCCCGGGACTTCAGAACACTGAAGCTTTCTTT
.	TRBJ1-4	.	TRBV7-9	CASSIRQTRDEKLFF	TGTGCCAGCAGCATACGACAGACTCGGGATGAAAAACTGTTTTTT
TRBD1	TRBJ2-5	.	TRBV5-1	CASGPTGGRGETQYF	TGCGCCAGCGGACCAACAGGGGGCCGGGGGGAGACCCAGTACTTC
.	TRBJ2-7	.	TRBV30	CAWTRGGSSYEQYF	TGTGCCTGGACCCGTGGAGGGTCCTCGTACGAGCAGTACTTC
TRBD2	TRBJ2-1	.	TRBV18	CASSLLAGVIAYNEQFF	TGTGCCAGCTCGCTACTAGCGGGAGTTATAGCCTACAATGAGCAGTTCTTC
TRBD2	TRBJ2-1	.	TRBV4-1	CASSQPPGLAVYNEQFF	TGCGCCAGCAGCCAGCCACCCGGACTAGCGGTGTACAATGAGCAGTTCTTC
.	TRBJ2-1	.	TRBV28	CASRRTPGVTFNEQFF	TGTGCCAGCAGGAGAACCCCGGGGGTTACCTTCAATGAGCAGTTCTTC
TRBD2	TRBJ2-1	.	TRBV10-3	CAISELASGRSGQFF	TGTGCCATCAGTGAGTTGGCTAGCGGGAGGAGTGGGCAGTTCTTC
.	TRBJ2-7	once	TRBV6-6	CASSYSGPYEQYF	TGTGCCAGCAGTTATTCAGGACCCTACGAGCAGTACTTC
.	TRBJ2-7	.	TRBV6-1	CASRDRVEQYF	TGTGCCAGCAGAGATCGGGTCGAGCAGTACTTC
.	TRBJ2-7	.	TRBV18	CASSPGLAESYEQYF	TGTGCCAGCTCACCTGGGCTAGCTGAATCCTACGAGCAGTACTTC
.	TRBJ1-3	.	TRBV6-5	CASSFKASSGNTIYF	TGTGCCAGCAGTTTCAAGGCTTCCTCTGGAAACACCATATATTTT
TRBD1	TRBJ1-1	.	TRBV9	CASSVEGAGEAFF	TGTGCCAGCAGCGTAGAGGGGGCTGGTGAAGCTTTCTTT
TRBD1	TRBJ1-5	.	TRBV7-9	CASSRQGAQHF	TGTGCCAGCAGCCGACAGGGGGCCCAGCATTTT
TRBD2	TRBJ2-7	once	TRBV5-6	CASRAGGGSRPYEQYF	TGTGCCAGCAGGGCGGGCGGGGGAAGCAGGCCCTACGAGCAGTACTTC
TRBD2	TRBJ2-1	.	TRBV4-1	CASSQRGLAGGPGNEQFF	TGCGCCAGCAGCCAACGGGGACTAGCGGGAGGGCCGGGGAATGAGCAGTTCTTC
.	TRBJ2-7	.	TRBV28	CASSSPLGSYEQYF	TGTGCCAGCAGTTCACCTCTGGGGAGCTACGAGCAGTACTTC
.	TRBJ2-5	.	TRBV28	CASSLAGQTQYF	TGTGCCAGCAGTTTGGCAGGGCAGACCCAGTACTTC
.	TRBJ2-6	.	TRBV6-6	CASSYEGRTGVLTF	TGTGCCAGCAGTTACGAAGGGAGAACGGGCGTCCTGACTTTC
TRBD2	TRBJ2-7	.	TRBV18	CASSPPPTSVPYEQYF	TGTGCCAGCTCACCCCCTCCGACTAGCGTTCCCTACGAGCAGTACTTC
TRBD1	TRBJ2-1	.	TRBV5-4	CASSRSTGSSYNEQFF	TGTGCCAGCAGCCGCTCGACAGGGAGCTCCTACAATGAGCAGTTCTTC
.	TRBJ1-1	.	TRBV7-2	CASSLRGPWDTEAFF	TGTGCCAGCAGCTTAAGAGGACCCTGGGACACTGAAGCTTTCTTT
.	TRBJ2-1	.	TRBV6-5	CASSYRDQSYNEQFF	TGTGCCAGCAGTTACCGGGACCAGTCCTACAATGAGCAGTTCTTC
.	TRBJ2-3	.	TRBV6-5	CASSHRGLSTDTQYF	TGTGCCAGCAGCCACAGGGGACTAAGCACAGATACGCAGTATTTT
.	TRBJ2-7	.	TRBV6-1	CASLESGEQYF	TGTGCCAGCTTAGAAAGCGGGGAGCAGTACTTC
.	TRBJ1-2	once	TRBV7-3	CASSLLGQGSLYGYTF	TGTGCCAGCAGCTTACTCGGCCAGGGGTCCCTCTATGGCTACACCTTC
.	TRBJ1-5	.	TRBV2	CASSEGESFNQPQHF	TGTGCCAGCAGTGAGGGGGAAAGTTTCAATCAGCCCCAGCATTTT
TRBD1	TRBJ2-7	.	TRBV9	CASSVAGTGRPNLDEQYF	TGTGCCAGCAGCGTAGCAGGGACAGGGAGGCCCAACTTGGACGAGCAGTACTTC
.	TRBJ2-7	.	TRBV6-5	CASSYSTATLTYEQYF	TGTGCCAGCAGTTACTCGACGGCAACCTTAACCTACGAGCAGTACTTC
TRBD1	TRBJ1-4	.	TRBV19	CASSRGTGDNEKLFF	TGTGCCAGTAGTCGGGGGACAGGAGATAATGAAAAACTGTTTTTT
TRBD2	TRBJ2-1	.	TRBV11-2	CASSLLAGGNEQFF	TGTGCCAGCAGCCTCCTAGCGGGAGGGAATGAGCAGTTCTTC
.	TRBJ2-4	.	TRBV28	CASTTGLAKNIQYF	TGTGCCAGCACCACGGGGCTAGCCAAAAACATTCAGTACTTC
TRBD1	TRBJ2-3	.	TRBV14	CASSQGQGRTDTQYF	TGTGCCAGCAGCCAGGGACAGGGGCGCACAGATACGCAGTATTTT
.	TRBJ2-2	.	TRBV28	CASSTLRELFF	TGTGCCAGCTCGACCCTCCGGGAGCTGTTTTTT
.	TRBJ2-2	.	TRBV10-3	CAISVQGPGELFF	TGTGCCATCAGTGTGCAGGGGCCCGGGGAGCTGTTTTTT